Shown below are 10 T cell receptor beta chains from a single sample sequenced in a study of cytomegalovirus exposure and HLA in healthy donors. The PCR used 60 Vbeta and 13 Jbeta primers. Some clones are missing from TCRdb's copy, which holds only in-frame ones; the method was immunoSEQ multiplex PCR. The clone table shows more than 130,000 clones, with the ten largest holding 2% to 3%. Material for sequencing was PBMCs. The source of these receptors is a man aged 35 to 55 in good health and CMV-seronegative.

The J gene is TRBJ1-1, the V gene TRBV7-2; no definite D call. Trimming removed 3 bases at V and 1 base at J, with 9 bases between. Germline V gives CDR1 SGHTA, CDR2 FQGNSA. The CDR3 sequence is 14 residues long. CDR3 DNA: TGTGCCAGCAGCTTGACCTCAGGGAACACTGAAGCTTTCTTT. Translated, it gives CASSLTSGNTEAFF.

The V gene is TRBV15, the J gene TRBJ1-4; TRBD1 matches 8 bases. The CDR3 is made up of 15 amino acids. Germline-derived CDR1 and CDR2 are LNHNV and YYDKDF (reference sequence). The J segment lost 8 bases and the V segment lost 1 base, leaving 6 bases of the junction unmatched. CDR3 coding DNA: TGTGCCACCAGCAGAGTCGGGACAGGACGCGAAAAACTGTTTTTT. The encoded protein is CATSRVGTGREKLFF. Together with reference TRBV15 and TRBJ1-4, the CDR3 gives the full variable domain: DAMVIQNPRYQVTQFGKPVTLSCSQTLNHNVMYWYQQKSSQAPKLLFHYYDKDFNNEADTPDNFQSRRPNTSFCFLDIRSPGLGDTAMYLCATSRVGTGREKLFFGSGTQLSVL.

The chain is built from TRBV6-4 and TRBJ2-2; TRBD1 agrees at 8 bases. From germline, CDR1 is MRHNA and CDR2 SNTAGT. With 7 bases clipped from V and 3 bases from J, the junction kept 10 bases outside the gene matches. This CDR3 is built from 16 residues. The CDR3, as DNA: TGTGCCAGCAAAGCGACAGGGGAAAAGGACACCGGGGAGCTGTTTTTT. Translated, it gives CASKATGEKDTGELFF.

CDR3 nucleotide sequence: TGCGCCAGCAGCCCCTGGACAGGAATCAATCAGCCCCAGCATTTT. It codes for CASSPWTGINQPQHF. V usage is TRBV4-3 and J usage is TRBJ1-5, with 7 nucleotides matching TRBD1. Germline V CDR1 and CDR2: LGHNA, YSLEER. After removal of 4 bases from V and 3 bases from J, the junction contained 6 bases not matched to a gene. This CDR3 spans 15 amino acids.

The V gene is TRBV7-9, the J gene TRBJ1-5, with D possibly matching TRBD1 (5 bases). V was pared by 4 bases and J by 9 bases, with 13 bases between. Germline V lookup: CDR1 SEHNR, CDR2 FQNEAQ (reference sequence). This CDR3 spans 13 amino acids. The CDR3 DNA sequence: TGTGCCAGCAGCTCTAGGATCGGGGGGCCCCAGCATTTT. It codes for CASSSRIGGPQHF. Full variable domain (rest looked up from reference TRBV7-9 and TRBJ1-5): DTGVSQNPRHKITKRGQNVTFRCDPISEHNRLYWYRQTLGQGPEFLTYFQNEAQLEKSRLLSDRFSAERPKGSFSTLEIQRTEQGDSAMYLCASSSRIGGPQHFGDGTRLSIL.

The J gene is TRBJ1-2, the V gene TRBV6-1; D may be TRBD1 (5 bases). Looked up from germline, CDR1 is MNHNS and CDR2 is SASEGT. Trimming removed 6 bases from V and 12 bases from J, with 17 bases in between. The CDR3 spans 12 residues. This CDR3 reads CASSQGGRGHTF. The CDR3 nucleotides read TGTGCCAGCAGCCAGGGAGGAAGAGGGCACACCTTC.

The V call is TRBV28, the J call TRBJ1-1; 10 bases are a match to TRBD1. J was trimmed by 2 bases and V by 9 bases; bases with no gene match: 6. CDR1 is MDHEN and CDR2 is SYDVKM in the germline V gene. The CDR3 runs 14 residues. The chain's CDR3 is CASARDRGNTEAFF. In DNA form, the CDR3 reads TGTGCCAGTGCCCGGGACAGGGGTAACACTGAAGCTTTCTTT.

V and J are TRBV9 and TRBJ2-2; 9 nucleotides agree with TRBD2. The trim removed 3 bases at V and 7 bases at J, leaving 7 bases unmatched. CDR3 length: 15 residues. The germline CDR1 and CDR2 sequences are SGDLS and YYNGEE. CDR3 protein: CASSGGGAAFGELFF. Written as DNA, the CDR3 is TGTGCCAGCAGCGGCGGGGGGGCCGCTTTCGGGGAGCTGTTTTTT.

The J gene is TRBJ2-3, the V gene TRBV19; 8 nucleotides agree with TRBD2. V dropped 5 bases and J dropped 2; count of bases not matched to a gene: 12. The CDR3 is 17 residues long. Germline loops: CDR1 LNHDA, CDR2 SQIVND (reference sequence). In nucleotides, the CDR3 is TGTGCCAGTAGTCGACCGCGGGGGGAGCTAATCACAGATACGCAGTATTTT. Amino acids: CASSRPRGELITDTQYF. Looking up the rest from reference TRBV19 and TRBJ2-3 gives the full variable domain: DGGITQSPKYLFRKEGQNVTLSCEQNLNHDAMYWYRQDPGQGLRLIYYSQIVNDFQKGDIAEGYSVSREKKESFPLTVTSAQKNPTAFYLCASSRPRGELITDTQYFGPGTRLTVL.

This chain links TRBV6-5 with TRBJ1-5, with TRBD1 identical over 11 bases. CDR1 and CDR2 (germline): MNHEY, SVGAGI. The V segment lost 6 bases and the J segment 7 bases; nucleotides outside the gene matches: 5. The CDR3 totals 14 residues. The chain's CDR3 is CASSSGTGGQPQHF. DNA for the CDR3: TGTGCCAGCAGCTCCGGGACAGGGGGACAGCCCCAGCATTTT.